Listed below are T cell receptor beta chains from one sample, sequenced in a study of T cells in Graves' hyperthyroidism and ophthalmopathy. TCRdb reprocessed the multiplex PCR reads via MiXCR and lists one record per CDR3 protein. Here the sample spans 800,000 or so distinct CDR3 sequences, approximately 40% being singletons. The material sequenced was blood. The receptors originated from a man aged 18-30 years with Graves' hyperthyroidism. The CDR3 runs from the conserved cysteine through the conserved F or W. Each record gives: clone size, J gene, D gene, V gene, CDR3 DNA, CDR3 protein. D genes are given only for firm matches. Where a row states a size, it is once, few, many or the class of an expanded clone; other rows omit it.

-,TRBJ2-5,-,TRBV6-2/TRBV6-3,TGTGCCAGCAGTTACTCGACAACAGAGACCCAGTACTTC,CASSYSTTETQYF
-,TRBJ2-5,-,TRBV7-8,TGTGCCAGCAGCTTAGGGGCGCGGACCCAGTACTTC,CASSLGARTQYF
many,TRBJ2-7,TRBD2,TRBV24-1,TGTGCCACCAGTGATTCTACGGGAGGGCCAAGGGAGCAGTACTTC,CATSDSTGGPREQYF
-,TRBJ1-1,-,TRBV5-1,TGCGCCAGCAGGCGGGGGGCGGACACTGAAGCTTTCTTT,CASRRGADTEAFF
few,TRBJ2-7,-,TRBV5-1,TGCGCCAGCAGCTTAACCCAGGGAATGGCCTACGAGCAGTACTTC,CASSLTQGMAYEQYF
few,TRBJ2-7,-,TRBV6-5,TGTGCCAGCAGTCGCGGACTAGAGCAGTACTTC,CASSRGLEQYF
many,TRBJ2-5,TRBD2,TRBV10-3,TGTGCCATCAGTGAGTCAGCGGGGGGGCCTCGGCAAGAGACCCAGTACTTC,CAISESAGGPRQETQYF
-,TRBJ1-5,-,TRBV6-4,TGTGCCAGCAGTGACTCTAGCAGGGGCGGCCAGCCCCAGCATTTT,CASSDSSRGGQPQHF
-,TRBJ2-7,-,TRBV14,TGTGCCAGCAGCCAACGACGGCTCTACGAGCAGTACTTC,CASSQRRLYEQYF
few,TRBJ2-5,-,TRBV10-3,TGTGCCAGCAGTGGAGGTTTGACGGACTCGCAAGAGACCCAGTACTTC,CASSGGLTDSQETQYF
-,TRBJ2-5,-,TRBV7-2,TGTGCCAGCAGCCCAGGAATAGGGGGGGGGGAGACCCAGTACTTC,CASSPGIGGGETQYF
many,TRBJ1-1,-,TRBV9,TGTGCCAGCAGCGTAGCTACGACAGGCCACACTGAAGCTTTCTTT,CASSVATTGHTEAFF
few,TRBJ2-5,-,TRBV7-2,TGTGCCAGCAGCAGGGTATACCAAGAGACCCAGTACTTC,CASSRVYQETQYF
-,TRBJ1-1,-,TRBV5-6,TGTGCCAGCAGCTTGGAGCGGGGGGCGAACACTGAAGCTTTCTTT,CASSLERGANTEAFF
many,TRBJ1-2,-,TRBV7-9,TGTGCCAGCCGTACGCTCAAGGGGTATGGCTACACCTTC,CASRTLKGYGYTF
-,TRBJ2-7,TRBD1,TRBV7-8,TGTGCCAGCAGCTTAGATTCAGGACAGGGAGCCTACGAGCAGTACTTC,CASSLDSGQGAYEQYF
-,TRBJ1-4,-,TRBV6-1,TGTGCCAGCAGCCAAGATGGCCCCTTCGCAACTAATGAAAAACTGTTTTTT,CASSQDGPFATNEKLFF
many,TRBJ2-5,-,TRBV7-9,TGTGCCAGCAGCCCCGGACAGATCCAAGAGACCCAGTACTTC,CASSPGQIQETQYF
-,TRBJ1-1,TRBD1,TRBV5-1,TGCGCCAGCAGCAACGGACAGGGAGGGAACACTGAAGCTTTCTTT,CASSNGQGGNTEAFF
-,TRBJ1-1,TRBD1,TRBV19,TGTGCCAGTGCAACAGGGGCGTATGAAGCTTTCTTT,CASATGAYEAFF
-,TRBJ2-7,TRBD2,TRBV29-1,TGCAGCTTAGCTAGCGGGAGCTCCTACGAGCAGTACTTC,CSLASGSSYEQYF
many,TRBJ1-6,TRBD1,TRBV5-6,TGTGCCAGCAGCGTGACAGGGGGTTATTCACCCCTCCACTTT,CASSVTGGYSPLHF
-,TRBJ1-1,-,TRBV2,TGTGCTAGGAAATCATGGGTCACTGAAGCTTTCTTT,CARKSWVTEAFF
many,TRBJ2-5,-,TRBV29-1,TGCAGCGTTGGTCACAGCCCTGAGCAGACCCAGTACTTC,CSVGHSPEQTQYF
many,TRBJ2-5,TRBD1,TRBV9,TGTGCCAGCAGCGACGGGACAGGGAAAGAGACCCAGTACTTC,CASSDGTGKETQYF